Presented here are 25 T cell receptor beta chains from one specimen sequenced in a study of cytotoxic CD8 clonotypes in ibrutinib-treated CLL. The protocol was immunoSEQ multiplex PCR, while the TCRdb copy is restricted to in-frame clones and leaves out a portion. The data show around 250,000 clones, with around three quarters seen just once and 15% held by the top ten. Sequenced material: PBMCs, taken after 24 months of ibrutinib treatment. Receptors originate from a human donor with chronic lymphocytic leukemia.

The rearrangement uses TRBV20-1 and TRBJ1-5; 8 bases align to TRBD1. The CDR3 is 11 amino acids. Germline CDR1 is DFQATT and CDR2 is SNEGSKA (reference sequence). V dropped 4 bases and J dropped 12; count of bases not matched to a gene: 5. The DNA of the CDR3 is TGCAGTGCTACAGGGACAGGCCGCCAGCATTTT. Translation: CSATGTGRQHF.

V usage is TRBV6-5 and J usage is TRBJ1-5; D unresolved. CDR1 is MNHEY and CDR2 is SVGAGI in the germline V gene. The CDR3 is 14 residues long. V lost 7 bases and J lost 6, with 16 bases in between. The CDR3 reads CASTTTGGGQPQHF. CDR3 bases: TGTGCCAGCACTACGACGGGTGGTGGTCAGCCCCAGCATTTT.

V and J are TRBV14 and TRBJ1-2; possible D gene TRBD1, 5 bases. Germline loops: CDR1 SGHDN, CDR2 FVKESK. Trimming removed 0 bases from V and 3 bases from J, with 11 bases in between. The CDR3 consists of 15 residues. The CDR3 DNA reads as TGTGCCAGCAGCCAAGATTGGGGGACGGACTATGGCTACACCTTC. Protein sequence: CASSQDWGTDYGYTF.

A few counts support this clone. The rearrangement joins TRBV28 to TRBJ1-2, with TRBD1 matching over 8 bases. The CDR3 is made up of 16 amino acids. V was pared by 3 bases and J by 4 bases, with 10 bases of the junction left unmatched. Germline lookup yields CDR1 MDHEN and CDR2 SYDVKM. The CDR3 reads CASSLVGEDRAYGYTF. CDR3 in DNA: TGTGCCAGCAGTTTGGTAGGTGAGGACAGGGCCTATGGCTACACCTTC.

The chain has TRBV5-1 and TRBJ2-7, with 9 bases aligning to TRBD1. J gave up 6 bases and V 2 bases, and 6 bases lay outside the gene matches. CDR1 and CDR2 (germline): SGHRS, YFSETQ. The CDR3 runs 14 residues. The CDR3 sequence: CASSFEGQGGEQYF. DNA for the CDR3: TGCGCCAGCAGCTTTGAGGGACAGGGAGGCGAGCAGTACTTC.

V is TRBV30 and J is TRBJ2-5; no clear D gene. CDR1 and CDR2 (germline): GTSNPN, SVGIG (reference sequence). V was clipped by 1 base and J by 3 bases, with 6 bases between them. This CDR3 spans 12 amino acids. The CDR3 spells CAWSEGKETQYF. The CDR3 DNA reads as TGTGCCTGGAGTGAGGGAAAAGAGACCCAGTACTTC.

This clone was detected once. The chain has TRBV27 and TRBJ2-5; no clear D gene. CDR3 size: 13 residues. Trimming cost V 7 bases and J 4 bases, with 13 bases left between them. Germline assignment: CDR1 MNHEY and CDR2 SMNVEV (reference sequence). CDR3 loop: CASTPRTGETQYF. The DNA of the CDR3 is TGTGCCAGCACCCCCCGAACCGGAGAGACCCAGTACTTC.

CDR3 sequence (DNA): TGTGCCAGTAGTACCGTCGTAACCTACGAGCAGTACTTC. Its protein is CASSTVVTYEQYF. The chain uses TRBV19 and TRBJ2-7, with unresolved D. This CDR3 comprises 13 residues. Trimming removed 4 bases at V and 2 bases at J, with 9 bases between. CDR1 is LNHDA, CDR2 SQIVND, per germline (reference sequence).

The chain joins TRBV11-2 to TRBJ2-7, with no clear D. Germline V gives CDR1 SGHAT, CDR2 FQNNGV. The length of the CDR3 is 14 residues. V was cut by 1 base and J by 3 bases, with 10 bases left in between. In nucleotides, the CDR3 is TGTGCCAGCAGCTTAGGATCCGCAGACTACGAGCAGTACTTC. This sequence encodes CASSLGSADYEQYF.

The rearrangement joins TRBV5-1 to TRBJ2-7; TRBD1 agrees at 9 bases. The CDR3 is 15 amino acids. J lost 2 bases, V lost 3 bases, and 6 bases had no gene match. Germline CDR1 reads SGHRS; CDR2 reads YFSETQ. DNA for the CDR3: TGCGCCAGCAGCTACCGGACAGGGGCGACCTACGAGCAGTACTTC. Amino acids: CASSYRTGATYEQYF. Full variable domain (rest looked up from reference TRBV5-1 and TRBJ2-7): KAGVTQTPRYLIKTRGQQVTLSCSPISGHRSVSWYQQTPGQGLQFLFEYFSETQRNKGNFPGRFSGRQFSNSRSEMNVSTLELGDSALYLCASSYRTGATYEQYFGPGTRLTVT.

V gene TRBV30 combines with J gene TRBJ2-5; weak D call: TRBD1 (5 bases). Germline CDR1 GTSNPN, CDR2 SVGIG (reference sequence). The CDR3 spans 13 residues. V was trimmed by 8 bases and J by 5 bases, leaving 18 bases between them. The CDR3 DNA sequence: TGTGCCGGAAACCAAGACAGCCGGGAGACCCAGTACTTC. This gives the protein CAGNQDSRETQYF.

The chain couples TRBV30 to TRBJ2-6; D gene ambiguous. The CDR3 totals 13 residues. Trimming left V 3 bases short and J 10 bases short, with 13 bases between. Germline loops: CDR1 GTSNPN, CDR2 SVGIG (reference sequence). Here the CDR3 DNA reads TGTGCCTGGAGGCGGACGATCTCTAACGTCCTGACTTTC. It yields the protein CAWRRTISNVLTF.

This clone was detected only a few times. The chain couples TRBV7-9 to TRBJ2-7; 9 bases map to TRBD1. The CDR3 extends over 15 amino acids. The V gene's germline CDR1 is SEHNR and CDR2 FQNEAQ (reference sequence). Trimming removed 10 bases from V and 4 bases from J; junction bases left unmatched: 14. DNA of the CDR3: TGTGCCATCGACCGGGGACAGGGACTTTTTTACGAGCAGTACTTC. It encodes CAIDRGQGLFYEQYF.

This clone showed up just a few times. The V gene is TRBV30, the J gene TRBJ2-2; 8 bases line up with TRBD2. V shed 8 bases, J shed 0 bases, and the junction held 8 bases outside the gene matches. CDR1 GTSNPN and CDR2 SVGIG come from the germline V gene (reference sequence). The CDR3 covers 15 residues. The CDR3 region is CAGTPGLANTGELFF. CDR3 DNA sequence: TGTGCCGGAACACCGGGACTAGCGAACACCGGGGAGCTGTTTTTT. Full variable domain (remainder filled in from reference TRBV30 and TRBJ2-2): SQTIHQWPATLVQPVGSPLSLECTVEGTSNPNLYWYRQAAGRGLQLLFYSVGIGQISSEVPQNLSASRPQDRQFILSSKKLLLSDSGFYLCAGTPGLANTGELFFGEGSRLTVL.

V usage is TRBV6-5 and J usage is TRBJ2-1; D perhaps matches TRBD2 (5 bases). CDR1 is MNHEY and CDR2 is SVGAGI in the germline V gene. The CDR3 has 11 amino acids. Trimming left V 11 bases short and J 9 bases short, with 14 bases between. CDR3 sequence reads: CAYDWGVEQFF. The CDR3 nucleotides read TGTGCCTACGACTGGGGAGTTGAGCAGTTCTTC.

CDR3 sequence reads: CASSYRDSVYEQYF. As DNA, the CDR3 is TGTGCCAGCAGTTACCGGGACTCTGTCTACGAGCAGTACTTC. The V call is TRBV7-8, the J call TRBJ2-7; TRBD2 is a possible D gene (6 bases). Germline assignment: CDR1 SGHVS and CDR2 FQNEAQ. The V gene lost 6 bases and the J gene lost 3 bases, with 15 bases spanning the gap. The CDR3 extends over 14 amino acids. The full variable domain, with the rest looked up from reference TRBV7-8 and TRBJ2-7, is GAGVSQSPRYKVAKRGQDVALRCDPISGHVSLFWYQQALGQGPEFLTYFQNEAQLDKSGLPSDRFFAERPEGSVSTLKIQRTQQEDSAVYLCASSYRDSVYEQYFGPGTRLTVT.

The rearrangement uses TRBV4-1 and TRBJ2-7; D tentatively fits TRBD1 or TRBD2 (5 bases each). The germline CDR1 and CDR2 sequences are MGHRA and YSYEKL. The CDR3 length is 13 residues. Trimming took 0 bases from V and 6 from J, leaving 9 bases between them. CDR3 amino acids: CASSQDPGGEQYF. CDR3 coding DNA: TGCGCCAGCAGCCAAGATCCTGGGGGCGAGCAGTACTTC.

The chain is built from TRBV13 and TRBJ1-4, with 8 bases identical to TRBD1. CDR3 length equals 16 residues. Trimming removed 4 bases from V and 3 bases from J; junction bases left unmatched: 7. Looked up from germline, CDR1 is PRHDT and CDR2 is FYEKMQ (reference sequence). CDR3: CASSSQGARPNEKLFF. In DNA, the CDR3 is TGTGCCAGCAGCTCTCAGGGGGCGAGGCCTAATGAAAAACTGTTTTTT.

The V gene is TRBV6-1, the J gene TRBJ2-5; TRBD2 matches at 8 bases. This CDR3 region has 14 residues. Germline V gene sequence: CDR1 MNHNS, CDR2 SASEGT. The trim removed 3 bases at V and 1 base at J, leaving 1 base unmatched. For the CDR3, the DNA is TGTGCCAGCAGTGAGGGGACTAGCCAAGAGACCCAGTACTTC. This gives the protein CASSEGTSQETQYF.

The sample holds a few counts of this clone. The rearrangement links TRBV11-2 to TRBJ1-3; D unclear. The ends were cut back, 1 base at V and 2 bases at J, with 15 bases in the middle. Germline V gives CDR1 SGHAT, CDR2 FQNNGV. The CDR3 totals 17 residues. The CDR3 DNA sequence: TGTGCCAGCAGCTTAGCTAACAGTAGAATACCTGGAAACACCATATATTTT. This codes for CASSLANSRIPGNTIYF. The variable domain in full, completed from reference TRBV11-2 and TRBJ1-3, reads EAGVAQSPRYKIIEKRQSVAFWCNPISGHATLYWYQQILGQGPKLLIQFQNNGVVDDSQLPKDRFSAERLKGVDSTLKIQPAKLEDSAVYLCASSLANSRIPGNTIYFGEGSWLTVV.

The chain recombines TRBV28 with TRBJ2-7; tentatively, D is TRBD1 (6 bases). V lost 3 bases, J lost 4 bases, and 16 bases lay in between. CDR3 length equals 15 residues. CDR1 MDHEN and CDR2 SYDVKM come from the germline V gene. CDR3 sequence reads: CASSFFGTSIYEQYF. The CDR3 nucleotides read TGTGCCAGCAGTTTCTTCGGGACATCAATATACGAGCAGTACTTC. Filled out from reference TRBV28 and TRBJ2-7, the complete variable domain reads DVKVTQSSRYLVKRTGEKVFLECVQDMDHENMFWYRQDPGLGLRLIYFSYDVKMKEKGDIPEGYSVSREKKERFSLILESASTNQTSMYLCASSFFGTSIYEQYFGPGTRLTVT.

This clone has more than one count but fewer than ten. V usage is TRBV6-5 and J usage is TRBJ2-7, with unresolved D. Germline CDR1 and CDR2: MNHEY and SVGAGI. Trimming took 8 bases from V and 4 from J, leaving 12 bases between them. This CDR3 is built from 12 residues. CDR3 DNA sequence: TGTGCCAGCGGCCCCTTAGGGTACGAGCAGTACTTC. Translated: CASGPLGYEQYF.

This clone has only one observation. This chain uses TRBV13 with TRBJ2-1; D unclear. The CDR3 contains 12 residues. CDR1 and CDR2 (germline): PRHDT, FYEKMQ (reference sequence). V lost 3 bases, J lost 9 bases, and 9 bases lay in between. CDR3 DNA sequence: TGTGCCAGCAGCTTTCTCCTTGGTGAGCAGTTCTTC. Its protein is CASSFLLGEQFF. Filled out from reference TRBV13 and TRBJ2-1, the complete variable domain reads AAGVIQSPRHLIKEKRETATLKCYPIPRHDTVYWYQQGPGQDPQFLISFYEKMQSDKGSIPDRFSAQQFSDYHSELNMSSLELGDSALYFCASSFLLGEQFFGPGTRLTVL.

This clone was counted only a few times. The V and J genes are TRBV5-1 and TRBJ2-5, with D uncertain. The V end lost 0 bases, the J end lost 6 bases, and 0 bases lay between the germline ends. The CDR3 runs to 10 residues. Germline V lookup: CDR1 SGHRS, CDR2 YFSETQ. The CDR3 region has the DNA TGCGCCAGCAGCTTGGAGACCCAGTACTTC. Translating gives CASSLETQYF.

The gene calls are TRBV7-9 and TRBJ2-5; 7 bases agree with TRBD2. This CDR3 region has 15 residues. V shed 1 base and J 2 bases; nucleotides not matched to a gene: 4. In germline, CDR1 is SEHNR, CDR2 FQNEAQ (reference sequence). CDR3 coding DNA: TGTGCCAGCAGCTTAGGGGGAGGGCTGCAAGAGACCCAGTACTTC. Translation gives CASSLGGGLQETQYF.